What follows is one T cell receptor beta chain and its context. With 5 bases removed from V and 0 bases from J, the gap between germline ends came to 7 bases. The germline gives CDR1 LNHDA, CDR2 SQIVND (reference sequence). The CDR3 is made up of 13 amino acids. Original handling: Estimated nucleated cell counts came from reference gene primer amplification. Measured with immunoSEQ multiplex PCR; TCRdb has only the in-frame clones, and not every one. Clone size and the V and J calls come from that table; the DNA yielded D and trimming. Of approximately 150,000 clones listed, 83% are singletons. These data originate in a study of blood T cell repertoires in COVID-19. Across the whole study: The United States, Italy and Spain were the sources of the acute and convalescent COVID-19 samples. The analysed material was cDNA or gDNA that came from T cells, B-cell-depleted T cells, or PBMCs.

V usage is TRBV19 and J usage is TRBJ1-1; possibly TRBD1 for D (5 bases). Material: peripheral blood. The receptor comes from a woman older than 75 with acute or convalescent COVID-19. CDR3 in amino acids: CASSYRMNTEAFF. CDR3 DNA sequence: TGTGCCAGTAGTTACAGGATGAACACTGAAGCTTTCTTT.